This T cell receptor beta chain comes out of a study of vaccination and CD4 T cells after COVID-19. To note about this clonotype: Its target is not known.

Treatment: approximately nine-day PBMC culture with coronavirus spike peptide pools or control peptides (ViraFEST assay). The Oncomine TCR Beta short-read assay was what sequenced the DNA obtained from cultured CD4+ T cells. TCRdb fed the PCR reads into MiXCR, producing one record per CDR3 protein. This table has under 20,000 distinct CDR3 sequences, 47% appearing once. Source material: cultured CD4+ T cells from blood. This clonotype was sampled from a human donor with COVID-19.

CDR3 in DNA: TGTGCCAGTAGTATTAGGGGTGGGAACACTGAAGCTTTCTTT. Encoded protein: CASSIRGGNTEAFF. This chain joins TRBV19 and TRBJ1-1; TRBD1 might be the D (5 bases). Trimming took 3 bases from V and 1 from J, leaving 9 bases between them. This CDR3 is built from 14 residues. Germline V gene sequence: CDR1 LNHDA, CDR2 SQIVND (reference sequence).